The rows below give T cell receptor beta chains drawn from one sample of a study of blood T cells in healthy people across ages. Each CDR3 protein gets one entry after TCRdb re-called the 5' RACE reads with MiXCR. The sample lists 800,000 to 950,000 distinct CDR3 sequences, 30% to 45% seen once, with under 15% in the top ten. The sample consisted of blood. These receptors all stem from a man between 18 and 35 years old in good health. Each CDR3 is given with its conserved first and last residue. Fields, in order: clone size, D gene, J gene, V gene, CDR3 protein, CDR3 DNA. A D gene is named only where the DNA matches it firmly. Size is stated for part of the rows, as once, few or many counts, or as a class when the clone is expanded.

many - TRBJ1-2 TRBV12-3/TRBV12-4 CASSQANYGYTF TGCGCCAGCAGCCAAGCAAACTATGGCTACACCTTC
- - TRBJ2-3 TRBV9 CASSVTGDADTQYF TGTGCCAGCAGCGTGACAGGTGACGCCGATACGCAGTATTTT
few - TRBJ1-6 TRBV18 CASSLDRGQHSPLHF TGTGCCAGCTCACTCGACAGAGGTCAGCATTCACCCCTCCACTTT
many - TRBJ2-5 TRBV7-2 CASSPSVGTQYF TGTGCCAGCAGCCCTAGTGTAGGGACCCAGTACTTC
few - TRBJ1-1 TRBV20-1 CSARGVGGNTEAFF TGCAGTGCTAGGGGCGTAGGGGGTAACACTGAAGCTTTCTTT
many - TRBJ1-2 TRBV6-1 CASNKRFLLGSGELRNYGYTF TGTGCCAGCAACAAACGATTCCTTTTGGGGTCAGGGGAGCTGAGGAACTATGGCTACACCTTC
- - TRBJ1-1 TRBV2 CASRGEHNLNTEAFF TGTGCCAGCAGGGGAGAACACAACTTGAACACTGAAGCTTTCTTT
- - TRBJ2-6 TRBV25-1 CASSEPSGANVLTF TGTGCCAGCAGTGAACCATCTGGGGCCAACGTCCTGACTTTC
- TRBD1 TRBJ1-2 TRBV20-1 CSVPGQHYGYTF TGCAGTGTCCCGGGACAGCACTATGGCTACACCTTC
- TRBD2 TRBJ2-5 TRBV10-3 CATGSSGRARETQYF TGTGCCACAGGGTCGAGCGGGAGGGCTCGAGAGACCCAGTACTTC
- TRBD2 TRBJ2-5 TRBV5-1 CASSLGSWTSQETQYF TGCGCCAGCAGCTTAGGGTCCTGGACTAGCCAAGAGACCCAGTACTTC
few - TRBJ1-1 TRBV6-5 CASSPGQFSEAFF TGTGCCAGCAGCCCCGGACAGTTCAGCGAAGCTTTCTTT
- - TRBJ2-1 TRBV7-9 CASSSQTRPNEQFF TGTGCCAGCAGCTCCCAGACTAGACCGAATGAGCAGTTCTTC
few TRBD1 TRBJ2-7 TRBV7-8 CASSFNRGYEQYF TGTGCCAGCAGCTTCAACAGGGGCTACGAGCAGTACTTC
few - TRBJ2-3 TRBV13 CASSLAGRASTDTQYF TGTGCCAGCAGCTTAGCGGGGCGCGCTAGCACAGATACGCAGTATTTT
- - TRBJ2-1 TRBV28 CASRQGNEQFF TGTGCCAGCAGACAGGGAAATGAGCAGTTCTTC
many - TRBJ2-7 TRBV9 CATSGDSYEQYF TGTGCCACCTCAGGGGATAGCTACGAGCAGTACTTC
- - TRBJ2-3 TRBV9 CASDPGDSTDTQYF TGTGCCAGCGACCCGGGAGATAGCACAGATACGCAGTATTTT
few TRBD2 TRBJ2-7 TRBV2 CASSEQLAGYAYNEQYF TGTGCCAGCAGTGAGCAGTTAGCGGGGTATGCCTACAATGAGCAGTACTTC
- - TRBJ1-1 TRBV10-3 CAVQQELNTEAFF TGTGCCGTCCAACAGGAACTGAACACTGAAGCTTTCTTT
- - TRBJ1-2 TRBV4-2 CASSQDRTPNYGYTF TGTGCCAGCAGCCAAGATAGGACACCAAACTATGGCTACACCTTC
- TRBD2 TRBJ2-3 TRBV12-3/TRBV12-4 CASSSRGLAAETQYF TGTGCCAGCAGTTCGCGGGGACTAGCGGCAGAGACGCAGTATTTT
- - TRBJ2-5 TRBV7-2 CASSLGESYQETQYF TGTGCCAGCAGCTTAGGCGAATCGTACCAAGAGACCCAGTACTTC
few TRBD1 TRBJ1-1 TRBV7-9 CASTGTGTLTEAFF TGTGCCAGCACCGGGACAGGGACACTAACTGAAGCTTTCTTT
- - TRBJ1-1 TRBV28 CASSLGTGSGTEAFF TGTGCCAGCAGTTTAGGAACAGGATCGGGAACTGAAGCTTTCTTT
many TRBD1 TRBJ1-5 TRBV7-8 CASTPGQGGYSNQPQHF TGTGCCAGCACTCCGGGGCAGGGGGGGTATAGCAATCAGCCCCAGCATTTT
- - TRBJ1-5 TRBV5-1 CASSSTGQPHQPQHF TGCGCCAGCAGCTCGACCGGACAGCCTCATCAGCCCCAGCATTTT
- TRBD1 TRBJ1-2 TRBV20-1 CSAPSGTVANYGYTF TGCAGTGCTCCGTCGGGGACAGTAGCTAACTATGGCTACACCTTC